The sequence of this T cell receptor beta chain was determined in a study of control samples from healthy donors and cancer patients. TCRdb keeps only in-frame clones here, not all; method: immunoSEQ multiplex PCR. The sample carries fewer than 200,000 clones, roughly 94% recorded once. This CDR3 spans 15 amino acids. Germline V gene lookup returns CDR1 SGHRS and CDR2 YFSETQ. V was cut by 9 bases and J by 7 bases, with 20 bases left in between. The source material was PBMCs. This receptor was taken from a man aged 55 to 70 with colorectal cancer. The chain recombines TRBV5-1 with TRBJ1-6; D may be TRBD1 (6 bases). CDR3 nucleotides: TGCGCCACCAACACCGGGGGGGACATAAATTCACCCCTCCACTTT. It specifies CATNTGGDINSPLHF.